This paragraph reports one T cell receptor (beta chain). Trimming at V came to 1 base and at J to 3 bases, leaving 7 bases not matched to a gene. This CDR3 region has 18 residues. Germline V gives CDR1 LGHNA, CDR2 YNFKEQ. This entry belongs to a study of blood T cell repertoires in COVID-19. Across the study: COVID-19 samples, acute and convalescent, were from the United States, Italy and Spain. The cDNA or gDNA used as material had been derived from T cells, B-cell-depleted T cells, or PBMCs.

In Cohort 3, a recovered donor had either two negative PCRs, clearance, or symptom resolution. Per the study methods: Amplification of reference gene primers provided the estimated nucleated cell counts. Here immunoSEQ multiplex PCR was the method, and the copy in TCRdb shows in-frame clones only, minus some. Clone size and the V and J calls come from that table; the DNA yielded D and trimming. The sample carries 150,000 to 250,000 clones, 75% to 85% recorded once. The source is a man in his forties who had recovered from COVID-19. The sample taken for sequencing was PBMCs or T cells enriched from blood (not recorded which). The V call is TRBV4-2, the J call TRBJ2-2; 11 bases agree with TRBD2. CDR3 loop: CASSQVSLAGGHTGELFF. The CDR3 nucleotides read TGTGCCAGCAGCCAAGTTTCCCTAGCGGGAGGTCACACCGGGGAGCTGTTTTTT.